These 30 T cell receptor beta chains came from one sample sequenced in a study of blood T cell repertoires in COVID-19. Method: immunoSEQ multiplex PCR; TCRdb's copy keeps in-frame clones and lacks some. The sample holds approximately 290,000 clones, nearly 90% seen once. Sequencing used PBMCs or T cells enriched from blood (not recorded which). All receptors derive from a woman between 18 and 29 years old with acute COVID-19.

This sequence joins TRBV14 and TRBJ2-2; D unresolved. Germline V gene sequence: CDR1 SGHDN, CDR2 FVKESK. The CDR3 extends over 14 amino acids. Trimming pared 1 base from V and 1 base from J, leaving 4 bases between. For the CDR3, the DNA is TGTGCCAGCAGCCAAGTATTGAACACCGGGGAGCTGTTTTTT. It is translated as CASSQVLNTGELFF.

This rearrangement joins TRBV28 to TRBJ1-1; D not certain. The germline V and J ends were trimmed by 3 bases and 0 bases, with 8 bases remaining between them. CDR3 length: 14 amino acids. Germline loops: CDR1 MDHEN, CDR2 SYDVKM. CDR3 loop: CASSFYGMNTEAFF. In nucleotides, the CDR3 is TGTGCCAGCAGTTTTTACGGGATGAACACTGAAGCTTTCTTT. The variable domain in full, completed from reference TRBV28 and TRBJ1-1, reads DVKVTQSSRYLVKRTGEKVFLECVQDMDHENMFWYRQDPGLGLRLIYFSYDVKMKEKGDIPEGYSVSREKKERFSLILESASTNQTSMYLCASSFYGMNTEAFFGQGTRLTVV.

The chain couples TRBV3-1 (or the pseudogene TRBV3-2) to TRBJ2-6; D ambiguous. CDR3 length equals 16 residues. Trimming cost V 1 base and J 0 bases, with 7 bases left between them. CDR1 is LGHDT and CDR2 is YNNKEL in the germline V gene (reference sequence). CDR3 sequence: CASSQAPSSGANVLTF. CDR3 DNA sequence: TGTGCCAGCAGCCAAGCCCCATCCTCTGGGGCCAACGTCCTGACTTTC.

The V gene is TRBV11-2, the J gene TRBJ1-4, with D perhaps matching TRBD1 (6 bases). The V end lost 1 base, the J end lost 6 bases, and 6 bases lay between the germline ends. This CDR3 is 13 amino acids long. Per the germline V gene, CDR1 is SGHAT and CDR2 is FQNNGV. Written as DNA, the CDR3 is TGTGCCAGCAGCTTAGGGACAGATGAAAAACTGTTTTTT. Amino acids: CASSLGTDEKLFF.

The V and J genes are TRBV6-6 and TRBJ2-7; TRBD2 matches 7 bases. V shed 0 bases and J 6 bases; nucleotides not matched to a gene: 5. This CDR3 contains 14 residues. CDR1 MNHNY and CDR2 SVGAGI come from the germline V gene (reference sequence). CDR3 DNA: TGTGCCAGCAGTTACTCGCGGGAGCTCTGCGAGCAGTACTTC. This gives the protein CASSYSRELCEQYF.

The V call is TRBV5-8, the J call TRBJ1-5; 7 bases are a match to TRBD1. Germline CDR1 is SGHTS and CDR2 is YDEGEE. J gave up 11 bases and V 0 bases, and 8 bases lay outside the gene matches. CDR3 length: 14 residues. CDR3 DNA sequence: TGTGCCAGCAGCTTGGGAGGGGGCTCTTTGGCCCAGCATTTT. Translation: CASSLGGGSLAQHF.

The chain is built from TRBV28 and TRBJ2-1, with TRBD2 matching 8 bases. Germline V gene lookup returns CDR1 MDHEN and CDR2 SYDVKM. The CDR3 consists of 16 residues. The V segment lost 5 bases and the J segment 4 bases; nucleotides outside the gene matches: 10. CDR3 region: CASSRRGSGIYNEQFF. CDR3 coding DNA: TGTGCCAGCAGTCGGAGGGGTAGCGGGATATACAATGAGCAGTTCTTC.

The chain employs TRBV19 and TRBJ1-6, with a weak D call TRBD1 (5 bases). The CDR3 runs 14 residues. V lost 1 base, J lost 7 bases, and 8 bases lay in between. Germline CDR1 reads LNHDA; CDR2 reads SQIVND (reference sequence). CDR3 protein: CASSIGQPNSPLHF. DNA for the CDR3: TGTGCCAGTAGTATAGGACAGCCCAATTCACCCCTCCACTTT.

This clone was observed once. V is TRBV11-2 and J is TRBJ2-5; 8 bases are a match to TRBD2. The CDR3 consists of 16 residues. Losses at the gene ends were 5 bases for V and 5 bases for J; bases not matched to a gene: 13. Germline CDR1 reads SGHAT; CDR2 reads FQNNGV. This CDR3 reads CASSRSGNILDETQYF. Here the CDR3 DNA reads TGTGCCAGCAGCCGTAGCGGGAATATTTTAGATGAGACCCAGTACTTC.

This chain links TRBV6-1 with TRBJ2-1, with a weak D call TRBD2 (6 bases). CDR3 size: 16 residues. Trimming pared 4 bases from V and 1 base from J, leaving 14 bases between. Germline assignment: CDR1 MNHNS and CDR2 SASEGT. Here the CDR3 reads CASSAQIADSYNEQFF. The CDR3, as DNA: TGTGCCAGCAGTGCCCAAATAGCGGATTCCTACAATGAGCAGTTCTTC.

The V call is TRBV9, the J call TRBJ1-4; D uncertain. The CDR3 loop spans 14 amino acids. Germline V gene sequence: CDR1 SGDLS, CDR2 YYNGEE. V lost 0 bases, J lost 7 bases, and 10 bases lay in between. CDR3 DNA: TGTGCCAGCAGCGTAGGAGGGATGGTTGAAAAACTGTTTTTT. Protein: CASSVGGMVEKLFF.

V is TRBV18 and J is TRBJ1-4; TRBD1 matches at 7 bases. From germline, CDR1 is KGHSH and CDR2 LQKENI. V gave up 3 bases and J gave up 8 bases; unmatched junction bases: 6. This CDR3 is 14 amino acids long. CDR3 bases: TGTGCCAGCTCACCGACAGGGTCTCGGGAAAAACTGTTTTTT. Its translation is CASSPTGSREKLFF.

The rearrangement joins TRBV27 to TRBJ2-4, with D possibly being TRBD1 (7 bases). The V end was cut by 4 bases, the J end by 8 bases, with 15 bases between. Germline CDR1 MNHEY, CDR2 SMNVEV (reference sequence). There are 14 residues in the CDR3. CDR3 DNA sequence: TGTGCCAGCAGTTCGCACGACAGGGAGGACATTCAGTACTTC. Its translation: CASSSHDREDIQYF.

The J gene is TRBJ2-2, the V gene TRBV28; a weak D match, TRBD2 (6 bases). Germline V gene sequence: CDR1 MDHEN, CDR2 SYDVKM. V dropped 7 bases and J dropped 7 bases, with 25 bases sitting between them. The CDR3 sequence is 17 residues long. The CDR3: CASKNFGLRDVDGELFF. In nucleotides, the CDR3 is TGTGCCAGCAAAAACTTTGGGCTGCGGGACGTTGACGGGGAGCTGTTTTTT. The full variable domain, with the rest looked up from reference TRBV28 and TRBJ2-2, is DVKVTQSSRYLVKRTGEKVFLECVQDMDHENMFWYRQDPGLGLRLIYFSYDVKMKEKGDIPEGYSVSREKKERFSLILESASTNQTSMYLCASKNFGLRDVDGELFFGEGSRLTVL.

CDR3 DNA: TGTGCCATCAGTGAGTCGATTACGAAGGGGGCTGAGGGCACTGAAGCTTTCTTT. Translation gives CAISESITKGAEGTEAFF. This chain uses TRBV10-3 with TRBJ1-1; 7 nucleotides agree with TRBD1. The J segment lost 4 bases and the V segment lost 0 bases, leaving 14 bases of the junction unmatched. The CDR3 is 18 amino acids. From germline, CDR1 is ENHRY and CDR2 SYGVKD.

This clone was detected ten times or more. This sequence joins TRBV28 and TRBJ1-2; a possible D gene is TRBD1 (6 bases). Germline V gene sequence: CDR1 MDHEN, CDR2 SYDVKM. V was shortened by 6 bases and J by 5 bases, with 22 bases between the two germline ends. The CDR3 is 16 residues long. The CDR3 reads CASSLPRDTSRYGYTF. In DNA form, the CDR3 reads TGTGCCAGCAGCCTACCCCGGGACACCTCTAGGTATGGCTACACCTTC.

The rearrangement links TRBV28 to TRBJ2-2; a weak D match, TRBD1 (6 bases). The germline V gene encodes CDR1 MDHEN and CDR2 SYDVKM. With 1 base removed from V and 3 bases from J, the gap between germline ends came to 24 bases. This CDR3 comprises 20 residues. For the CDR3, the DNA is TGTGCCAGCAGTTTATCCCCTCCGACGGGGCCGAGGGGGTACACCGGGGAGCTGTTTTTT. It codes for CASSLSPPTGPRGYTGELFF.

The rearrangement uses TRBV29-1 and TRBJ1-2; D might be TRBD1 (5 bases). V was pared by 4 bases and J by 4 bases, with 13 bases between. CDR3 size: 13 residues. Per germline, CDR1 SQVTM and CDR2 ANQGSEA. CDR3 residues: CSVVGQGVYGYTF. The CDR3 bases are TGCAGCGTTGTCGGACAAGGGGTCTATGGCTACACCTTC.

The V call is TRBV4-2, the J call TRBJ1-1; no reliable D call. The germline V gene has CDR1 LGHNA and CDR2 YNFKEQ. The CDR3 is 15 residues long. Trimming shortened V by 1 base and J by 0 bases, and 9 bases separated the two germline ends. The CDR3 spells CASSQGDTVNTEAFF. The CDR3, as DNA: TGTGCCAGCAGCCAAGGCGACACCGTGAACACTGAAGCTTTCTTT.

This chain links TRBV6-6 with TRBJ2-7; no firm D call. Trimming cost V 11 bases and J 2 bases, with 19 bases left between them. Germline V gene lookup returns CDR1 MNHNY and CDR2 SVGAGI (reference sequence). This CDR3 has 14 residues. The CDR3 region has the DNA TGTGCCGGCTCAAAGCGATTAACCCCCTACGAGCAGTACTTC. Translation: CAGSKRLTPYEQYF.

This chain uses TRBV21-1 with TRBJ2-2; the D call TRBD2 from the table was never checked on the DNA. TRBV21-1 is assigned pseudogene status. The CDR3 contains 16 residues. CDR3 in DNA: TGTGCCAGCAGCAAAGCGCGGGAGGTGGGCACCGGGGAGCTGTTTTTT. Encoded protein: CASSKAREVGTGELFF.

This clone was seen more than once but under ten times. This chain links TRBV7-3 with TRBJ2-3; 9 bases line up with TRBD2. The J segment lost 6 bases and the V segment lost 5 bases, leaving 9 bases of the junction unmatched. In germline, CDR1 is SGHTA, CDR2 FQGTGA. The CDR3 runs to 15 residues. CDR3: CASSTSGTSRDTQYF. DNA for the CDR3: TGTGCCAGCAGCACCTCCGGGACTAGCCGCGATACGCAGTATTTT.

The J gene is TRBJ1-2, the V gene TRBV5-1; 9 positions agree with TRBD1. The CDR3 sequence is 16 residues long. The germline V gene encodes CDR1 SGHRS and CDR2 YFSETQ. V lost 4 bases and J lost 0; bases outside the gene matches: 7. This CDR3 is CASSKGQGPTNYGYTF. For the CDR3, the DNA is TGCGCCAGCAGCAAGGGACAGGGTCCTACTAACTATGGCTACACCTTC.

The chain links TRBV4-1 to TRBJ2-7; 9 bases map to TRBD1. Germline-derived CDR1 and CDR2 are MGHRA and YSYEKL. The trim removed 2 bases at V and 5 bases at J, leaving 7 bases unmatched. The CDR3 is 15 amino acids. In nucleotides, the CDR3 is TGCGCCAGCAGCCAACAACAGGGGGCGCAGGACGAGCAGTACTTC. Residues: CASSQQQGAQDEQYF.

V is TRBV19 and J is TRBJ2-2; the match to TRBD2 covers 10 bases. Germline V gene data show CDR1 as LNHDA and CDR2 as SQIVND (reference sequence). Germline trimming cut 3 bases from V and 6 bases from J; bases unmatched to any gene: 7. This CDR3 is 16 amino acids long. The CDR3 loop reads CASSILPAGGAGELFF. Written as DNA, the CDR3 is TGTGCCAGTAGTATTTTACCAGCGGGAGGGGCCGGGGAGCTGTTTTTT.

CDR3 DNA: TGCGCCAGCAGCTTTTTTCAGGGGCGACCAAATTCACCCCTCCACTTT. Its translation is CASSFFQGRPNSPLHF. The gene calls are TRBV5-1 and TRBJ1-6; D perhaps matches TRBD1 (6 bases). The germline CDR1 and CDR2 sequences are SGHRS and YFSETQ. The V end was cut by 2 bases, the J end by 7 bases, with 16 bases between. This CDR3 has 16 amino acids.

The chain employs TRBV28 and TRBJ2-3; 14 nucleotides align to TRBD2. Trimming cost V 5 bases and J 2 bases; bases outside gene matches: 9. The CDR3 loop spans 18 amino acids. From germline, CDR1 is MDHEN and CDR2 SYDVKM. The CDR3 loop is CASSVPGLAGGPTDTQYF. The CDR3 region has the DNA TGTGCCAGCAGTGTGCCAGGACTAGCGGGAGGTCCCACAGATACGCAGTATTTT. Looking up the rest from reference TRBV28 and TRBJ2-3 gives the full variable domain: DVKVTQSSRYLVKRTGEKVFLECVQDMDHENMFWYRQDPGLGLRLIYFSYDVKMKEKGDIPEGYSVSREKKERFSLILESASTNQTSMYLCASSVPGLAGGPTDTQYFGPGTRLTVL.

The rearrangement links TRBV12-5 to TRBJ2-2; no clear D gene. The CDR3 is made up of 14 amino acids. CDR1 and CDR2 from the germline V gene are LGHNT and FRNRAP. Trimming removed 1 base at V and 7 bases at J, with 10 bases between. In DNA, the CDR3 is TGTGCTAGTGGTTTGGCTAGGTTCCGCGGGGAGCTGTTTTTT. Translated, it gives CASGLARFRGELFF. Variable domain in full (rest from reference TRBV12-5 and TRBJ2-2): DARVTQTPRHKVTEMGQEVTMRCQPILGHNTVFWYRQTMMQGLELLAYFRNRAPLDDSGMPKDRFSAEMPDATLATLKIQPSEPRDSAVYFCASGLARFRGELFFGEGSRLTVL.

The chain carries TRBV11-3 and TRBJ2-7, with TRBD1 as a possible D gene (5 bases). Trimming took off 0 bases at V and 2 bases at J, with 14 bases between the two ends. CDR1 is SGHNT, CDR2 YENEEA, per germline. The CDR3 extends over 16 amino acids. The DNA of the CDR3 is TGTGCCAGCAGCTTAGACGGCAGGGCAAAACCCTACGAGCAGTACTTC. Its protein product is CASSLDGRAKPYEQYF.

The CDR3 DNA reads as TGTGCCAGCAGAGGACTAGCGGGACTGCTTGTCTACAATGAGCAGTTCTTC. Its translation is CASRGLAGLLVYNEQFF. V usage is TRBV27 and J usage is TRBJ2-1; 12 nucleotides match TRBD2. The CDR3 is 17 residues long. V was pared by 6 bases and J by 3 bases, with 9 bases of the junction left unmatched. CDR1 and CDR2 from the germline V gene are MNHEY and SMNVEV (reference sequence).